This is a list of T cell receptor beta chains from one sample in a study of cytomegalovirus exposure and HLA in healthy donors. The repertoire was sequenced with immunoSEQ multiplex PCR; TCRdb's copy has only in-frame clones and lacks some. The sample consists of 150,000 to 200,000 clones, over 70% of them appearing once. The sequencing sample was made of PBMCs. The source is a male donor in good health and CMV-seronegative. Each CDR3 is given with its conserved first and last residue. The D gene is left open where the match is weak. The size of a clone is reported for some rows only, either as once, few or many, or as a class for expanded clones.

v_call,j_call,clone_size,d_call,cdr3_aa,cdr3_nt
TRBV7-2,TRBJ2-7,.,TRBD2,CASSRTSGDHEQYF,TGTGCCAGCAGCCGGACTAGCGGGGACCACGAGCAGTACTTC
TRBV9,TRBJ2-1,.,TRBD2,CASSADPGLAGGRFYNEQFF,TGTGCCAGCAGCGCCGATCCGGGACTAGCGGGGGGTAGGTTCTACAATGAGCAGTTCTTC
TRBV4-1,TRBJ1-6,few,.,CASSQETTGPWNSPLHF,TGCGCCAGCAGCCAAGAAACAACAGGACCCTGGAATTCACCCCTCCACTTT
TRBV9,TRBJ1-2,.,.,CASSGGSYGYTF,TGTGCCAGCAGCGGAGGGAGCTATGGCTACACCTTC
TRBV5-1,TRBJ2-6,.,TRBD1,CASSLEFRDSSSGANVLTF,TGCGCCAGCAGCTTGGAGTTCCGGGACAGCTCCTCTGGGGCCAACGTCCTGACTTTC
TRBV7-2,TRBJ2-5,.,.,CASSLRAPGGQYF,TGTGCCAGCAGCCTCCGGGCCCCAGGAGGCCAGTACTTC
TRBV7-6,TRBJ2-2,.,TRBD2,CASSFGLAGGYGELFF,TGTGCCAGCAGCTTTGGACTAGCGGGGGGATACGGGGAGCTGTTTTTT
TRBV19,TRBJ1-5,.,.,CASSITGTSGGQPQHF,TGTGCCAGTAGTATAACGGGAACTTCGGGGGGACAGCCCCAGCATTTT
TRBV5-1,TRBJ1-1,.,.,CASLRDPFGGNTEAFF,TGCGCCAGCCTCCGGGACCCGTTCGGGGGAAACACTGAAGCTTTCTTT
TRBV6-1,TRBJ2-7,.,.,CASSGLTAYEQYF,TGTGCCAGCAGTGGGCTTACAGCCTACGAGCAGTACTTC
TRBV11-1,TRBJ2-3,.,TRBD2,CASSLRTSGSWGDTQYF,TGTGCCAGCAGCTTGCGGACTAGCGGGAGTTGGGGAGATACGCAGTATTTT
TRBV21-1,TRBJ2-2,.,.,CASSKVAASGGPNSNTGELFF,TGTGCCAGCAGCAAAGTTGCGGCTAGCGGGGGCCCTAACTCGAACACCGGGGAGCTGTTTTTT
TRBV28,TRBJ1-3,.,.,CASRPWSSGNTIYF,TGTGCCAGCCGACCCTGGAGCTCTGGAAACACCATATATTTT
TRBV28,TRBJ2-4,.,TRBD1,CASSSQGELKNIQYF,TGTGCCAGCAGTTCGCAGGGGGAACTAAAAAACATTCAGTACTTC
TRBV5-8,TRBJ2-7,.,TRBD1,CASSRTGGEQYF,TGTGCCAGCAGCCGCACAGGGGGCGAGCAGTACTTC
TRBV5-4,TRBJ1-2,.,.,CASSLAEVGFYGYTF,TGTGCCAGCAGCTTGGCGGAGGTGGGGTTCTATGGCTACACCTTC
TRBV7-9,TRBJ1-1,.,TRBD1,CASSHRTGGGLNTEAFF,TGTGCCAGCAGCCACCGGACAGGAGGTGGCTTGAACACTGAAGCTTTCTTT
TRBV6-5,TRBJ2-2,once,.,CASSYMGHGELFF,TGTGCCAGCAGTTATATGGGGCACGGGGAGCTGTTTTTT
TRBV5-4,TRBJ1-1,.,.,CASSLGTHTEAFF,TGTGCCAGCAGCTTGGGCACTCACACTGAAGCTTTCTTT
TRBV4-2,TRBJ1-3,few,.,CASSPDRSSGNTIYF,TGTGCCAGCAGCCCAGACAGGTCCTCTGGAAACACCATATATTTT
TRBV19,TRBJ2-1,.,.,CASKVGRGAHNEQFF,TGTGCCAGTAAAGTTGGCAGGGGAGCTCACAATGAGCAGTTCTTC
TRBV4-2,TRBJ2-7,.,TRBD2,CASSIRLAGESSYEQYF,TGTGCCAGCAGCATCCGACTAGCGGGAGAGAGCTCCTACGAGCAGTACTTC
TRBV7-9,TRBJ2-7,once,.,CASSSGRSSYEQYF,TGTGCCAGCAGCTCTGGGAGGAGCAGCTACGAGCAGTACTTC
TRBV27,TRBJ2-7,.,TRBD1,CASSLQAGGGYEQYF,TGTGCCAGCAGTTTACAGGCAGGGGGCGGCTACGAGCAGTACTTC
TRBV7-9,TRBJ1-1,.,.,CASSPYREGTEAFF,TGTGCCAGCAGCCCATATCGGGAGGGCACTGAAGCTTTCTTT
TRBV5-1,TRBJ2-1,.,.,CASSEAGISYNEQFF,TGCGCCAGCAGCGAGGCCGGGATCTCCTACAATGAGCAGTTCTTC
TRBV5-1,TRBJ1-3,.,TRBD1,CASSDRVGNTIYF,TGCGCCAGCAGCGACAGGGTTGGAAACACCATATATTTT
TRBV29-1,TRBJ1-1,once,.,CSANSGWTEAFF,TGCAGCGCAAACTCGGGATGGACTGAAGCTTTCTTT
TRBV7-2,TRBJ2-7,once,TRBD1,CASSVTAGQGNEQYF,TGTGCCAGCAGCGTCACAGCGGGACAGGGGAACGAGCAGTACTTC
TRBV28,TRBJ1-5,.,.,CASSLKNRLSNQPQHF,TGTGCCAGCAGTTTAAAGAACCGGTTAAGCAATCAGCCCCAGCATTTT
TRBV11-2,TRBJ1-2,few,.,CASSQGSWTLNYGYTF,TGTGCCAGCAGCCAGGGGTCTTGGACGCTAAACTATGGCTACACCTTC
TRBV5-1,TRBJ2-7,.,.,CASSFLTGGAYEQYF,TGCGCCAGCAGCTTTCTGACAGGAGGCGCCTACGAGCAGTACTTC
TRBV2,TRBJ2-5,.,.,CASNEGRGGETQYF,TGTGCCAGCAATGAGGGTCGGGGAGGAGAGACCCAGTACTTC
TRBV18,TRBJ2-5,few,.,CASSPGETQYF,TGTGCCAGCTCACCAGGCGAGACCCAGTACTTC
TRBV10-3,TRBJ2-2,.,TRBD2,CATSSGSSAGELFF,TGTGCCACTTCTAGCGGGAGCTCAGCCGGGGAGCTGTTTTTT
TRBV19,TRBJ1-3,few,.,CASSIVGGRRSGNTIYF,TGTGCCAGTAGTATAGTAGGCGGGAGAAGGTCTGGAAACACCATATATTTT
TRBV7-8,TRBJ2-2,.,TRBD2,CASRGLAGEVTGELFF,TGTGCCAGCAGGGGACTAGCGGGAGAGGTTACCGGGGAGCTGTTTTTT
TRBV2,TRBJ2-4,.,TRBD1,CASRQGQGDIQYF,TGTGCCAGCAGGCAGGGACAGGGAGACATTCAGTACTTC
TRBV7-2,TRBJ2-5,.,TRBD2,CASSPGLAGGETQYF,TGTGCCAGCAGCCCAGGGCTAGCGGGGGGAGAGACCCAGTACTTC
TRBV5-1,TRBJ1-2,.,.,CASSLGGIGYTF,TGCGCCAGCAGCTTGGGAGGGATAGGCTACACCTTC
TRBV14,TRBJ1-2,.,.,CASSQAGRHGYTF,TGTGCCAGCAGCCAAGCAGGGAGGCATGGCTACACCTTC
TRBV13,TRBJ2-5,.,TRBD2,CASSPTTSGEYQETQYF,TGTGCCAGCAGCCCAACCACTAGCGGAGAGTACCAAGAGACCCAGTACTTC
TRBV23-1,TRBJ2-5,.,.,CASSQSRGGVRETQYF,TGCGCCAGCAGTCAATCCCGAGGGGGGGTGAGGGAGACCCAGTACTTC
TRBV7-9,TRBJ2-1,few,TRBD2,CASSLGQASGSYNEQFF,TGTGCCAGCAGCTTAGGTCAAGCTAGCGGGAGTTACAATGAGCAGTTCTTC
TRBV6-1,TRBJ2-7,.,.,CASSEGHNYEQYF,TGTGCCAGCAGTGAAGGGCACAACTACGAGCAGTACTTC
TRBV5-5,TRBJ2-1,.,TRBD2,CASSLVGSGGIEQFF,TGTGCCAGCAGCTTGGTGGGTAGCGGGGGGATTGAGCAGTTCTTC
TRBV30,TRBJ1-3,.,TRBD1,CAWIDRGLRNTIYF,TGTGCCTGGATCGACAGGGGGCTTCGAAACACCATATATTTT
TRBV5-8,TRBJ2-7,.,.,CASSLYGGKF,TGTGCCAGCAGCTTGTATGGGGGGAAGTTC
TRBV9,TRBJ2-1,few,.,CASSGYSYSEQFF,TGTGCCAGCAGCGGATACTCATACAGTGAGCAGTTCTTC
TRBV6-5,TRBJ2-2,.,.,CASRPPGVSTGELFF,TGTGCCAGCAGGCCCCCAGGGGTTAGCACCGGGGAGCTGTTTTTT
TRBV5-6,TRBJ2-6,.,.,CASSPFLNSISGANVLTF,TGTGCCAGCAGCCCGTTCCTAAATTCCATCTCTGGGGCCAACGTCCTGACTTTC
TRBV6-4,TRBJ2-1,many,TRBD2,CASSVAGGSYNEQFF,TGTGCCAGCAGTGTAGCGGGGGGCTCCTACAATGAGCAGTTCTTC
TRBV25-1,TRBJ2-7,.,.,CASSLSGTPSYEQYF,TGTGCCAGCAGTCTTAGCGGCACCCCCTCCTACGAGCAGTACTTC
TRBV9,TRBJ1-1,.,.,CASSVGGTRSTEAFF,TGTGCCAGCAGCGTAGGGGGGACTCGGAGCACTGAAGCTTTCTTT
TRBV21-1,TRBJ2-7,.,.,CASSKEGTSGDYEQYF,TGTGCCAGCAGCAAAGAGGGGACTAGCGGGGACTACGAGCAGTACTTC
TRBV12-5,TRBJ2-3,.,TRBD2,CASGHRVGGRDTQYF,TGTGCTAGTGGTCATCGGGTGGGGGGGAGAGATACGCAGTATTTT
TRBV2,TRBJ1-3,.,TRBD1,CASSETGTGNTIYF,TGTGCCAGCAGTGAGACAGGGACTGGAAACACCATATATTTT
TRBV18,TRBJ1-1,.,.,CASSAQGNTEAFF,TGTGCCAGCTCGGCACAGGGGAACACTGAAGCTTTCTTT
TRBV28,TRBJ1-1,.,TRBD1,CASSLSDREAFF,TGTGCCAGCAGTTTATCGGACAGGGAAGCTTTCTTT